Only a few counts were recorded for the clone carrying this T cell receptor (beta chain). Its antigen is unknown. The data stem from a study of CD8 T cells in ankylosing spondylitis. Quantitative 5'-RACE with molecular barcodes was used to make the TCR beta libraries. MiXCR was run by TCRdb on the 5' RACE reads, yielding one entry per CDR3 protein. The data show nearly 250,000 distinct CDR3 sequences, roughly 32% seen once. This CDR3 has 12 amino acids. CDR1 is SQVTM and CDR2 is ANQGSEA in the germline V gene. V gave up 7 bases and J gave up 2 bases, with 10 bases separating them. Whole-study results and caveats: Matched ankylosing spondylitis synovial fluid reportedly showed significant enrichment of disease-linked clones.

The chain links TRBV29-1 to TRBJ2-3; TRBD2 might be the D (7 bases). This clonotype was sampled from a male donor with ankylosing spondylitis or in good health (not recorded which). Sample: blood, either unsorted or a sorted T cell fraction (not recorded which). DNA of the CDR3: TGCAGCGGAGCGGGACACACAGATACGCAGTATTTT. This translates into CSGAGHTDTQYF.